This TCR beta chain originates from a study of blood T cell repertoires in COVID-19 (dated by TCRdb to the early 2020s). Concerning the study at large: Samples covering the acute and convalescent phases of COVID-19 were provided by collaborators in the United States, Italy and Spain. The prospective study material was composed of cDNA or gDNA derived from T cells, B-cell-depleted T cells, or PBMCs. The dataset comprised deeply sampled blood TCRbeta repertoires from subjects exposed to, actively infected with, or recovered from COVID-19. The repertoires were made available in a free public database intended to serve as a resource for research on the immune response to SARS-CoV-2. The samples were drawn from two sources: the first 160 participants of the ongoing ImmuneRACE study, and approximately 1,300 subjects contributed by 6 global collaborators. A de-identified subject ID, COVID-19 status, age in years and sex were almost always included in the sample metadata. Where available, HLA class I and class II types were obtained from metadata supplied by the sample provider rather than from assay-based typing.

TCRbeta CDR3 regions were amplified from genomic DNA using the immunoSEQ Assay, a bias-controlled multiplex PCR. Per the source publication's procedure: The number of nucleated cells in each sample was estimated from the amplification of reference gene primers within the assay. Sequence reads were collapsed and filtered to measure the absolute abundance of every unique TCRbeta CDR3 rearrangement. For each sample, productive Simpson clonality was calculated as the square root of Simpson's diversity index over productive rearrangements. TCRdb retrieved this table from immuneACCESS and kept in-frame rearrangements only. Not all clones are present; in checked studies, unresolved V genes account for under half, and no reason is known for the remainder. Clonal size and the V and J genes are those of that table, whereas D and trimming came from the DNA. In all, the sample holds about 180,000 clones, and approximately 85% of those were seen once. Around 9.8% of the sample is in the top ten clones.

The full study reports these points: The quantity of clinical and demographic metadata differed by source and by participant and was supplied without curation.

The junction shows trimming of 1 base on V and 1 base on J, and the gene matches do not reach 9 bases of it. The CDR3 covers 18 residues, taking in both the cysteine and the phenylalanine. Left in the record is the CDR3 DNA by itself, 54 bases read in frame from the first base. CDR1 and CDR2, looked up from the germline V gene (reference sequence), are LNHDA and SQIVND. A note on this clone: Its antigen is not yet known. No base quality values were provided; no much bigger clone lies one nucleotide off.

The collaborating institutions used their own protocols to collect whole blood in K2EDTA tubes. Collaborator samples were shipped for TCRbeta analysis as frozen whole blood, isolated PBMCs, or DNA extracted from either sample type. The source material was peripheral blood. The V gene is TRBV19 and the J gene is TRBJ1-2; the junction holds 10 bases that match TRBD1. This TCR came from an elderly woman with acute or convalescent COVID-19. DNA sequence: TGTGCCAGTAGTATAGGGTCCGGGACAGGGGAATTTAACTATGGCTACACCTTC. Protein translation: CASSIGSGTGEFNYGYTF.